This T cell receptor beta chain emerged from a study of cytomegalovirus exposure and HLA in healthy donors. This clone was detected a few times. Antigen unknown. PCR amplification relied on 60 Vbeta primers (plus 13 Jbeta primers). Assay used: immunoSEQ multiplex PCR; TCRdb lists only in-frame clones, some missing. The sample holds 150,000 or so clones, more than 70% seen once. Germline CDR1 reads SGHDN; CDR2 reads FVKESK. V lost 5 bases and J lost 6; bases outside the gene matches: 7. This CDR3 contains 15 residues. Overall study findings and caveats: Analysis performed later showed TCR beta chains linked to HLA being more clonally expanded than equally common others. Some public TCRs appeared in many individuals, while most sequences were rare. A likely sequencing artifact accounted for one observed cluster of highly shared sequence variants.

This sequence joins TRBV14 and TRBJ2-3; TRBD2 aligns across 11 bases. This sequence was found in a man younger than 35 in good health and CMV-seropositive. Material: PBMCs. The CDR3 DNA is TGTGCCAGCAGCTCTAGCGGGAGGATGGCTGATACGCAGTATTTT. Its protein is CASSSSGRMADTQYF.